The 13 T cell receptor beta chains reported below all come from one sample, sequenced in a study of cytomegalovirus exposure and HLA in healthy donors. Repertoires were generated with immunoSEQ multiplex PCR, while TCRdb's copy carries only in-frame clones and drops some. There are about 79,000 clones in the sample; approximately 94% occur only once, and 3.6% lies in the top ten. Material: PBMCs. These receptors all come from a woman aged 30 to 39 in good health and CMV-seronegative.

The chain uses TRBV4-3 and TRBJ2-2, with 12 bases aligning to TRBD2. V lost 1 base to trimming and J lost 1 base; unmatched junction nucleotides: 10. The germline V gene encodes CDR1 LGHNA and CDR2 YSLEER. The CDR3 is 20 residues long. CDR3 region: CASSQAVVWTSGENTGELFF. As DNA, the CDR3 is TGCGCCAGCAGCCAAGCGGTCGTTTGGACTAGCGGGGAGAACACCGGGGAGCTGTTTTTT.

V and J are TRBV2 and TRBJ2-7; 13 nucleotides line up with TRBD2. The CDR3 spans 17 residues. With 4 bases clipped from V and 2 bases from J, the junction kept 8 bases outside the gene matches. Germline CDR1 reads SNHLY; CDR2 reads FYNNEI. CDR3 bases: TGTGCCAGCAGTGCGGGACTAGCGGGATCAGCCACCTACGAGCAGTACTTC. Its translation: CASSAGLAGSATYEQYF.

CDR3 nucleotide sequence: TGTGCCAGCAGTTACTCTAGCGGTGTCGATACGCAGTATTTT. It codes for CASSYSSGVDTQYF. The rearrangement links TRBV6-6 to TRBJ2-3; maybe TRBD2 (6 bases). The V gene's germline CDR1 is MNHNY and CDR2 SVGAGI (reference sequence). V was clipped by 0 bases and J by 6 bases, with 10 bases between them. The CDR3 contains 14 residues.

V and J are TRBV9 and TRBJ2-2; TRBD1 might be the D (6 bases). Looked up from germline, CDR1 is SGDLS and CDR2 is YYNGEE. V was shortened by 1 base and J by 1 base, with 17 bases between the two germline ends. This CDR3 contains 18 residues. The CDR3 coding sequence is TGTGCCAGCAGCGTACGGAGCCGGGGCAGGGGGAACACCGGGGAGCTGTTTTTT. Translating gives CASSVRSRGRGNTGELFF.

V is TRBV19 and J is TRBJ1-5; 7 nucleotides align to TRBD1. With V trimmed by 4 bases and J by 9 bases, 9 bases remained unmatched. This CDR3 spans 14 amino acids. Germline CDR1 LNHDA, CDR2 SQIVND (reference sequence). Here the CDR3 reads CASSTGQVLSPQHF. In DNA form, the CDR3 reads TGTGCCAGTAGTACCGGACAGGTTCTCTCGCCCCAGCATTTT.

The rearrangement links TRBV5-4 to TRBJ1-2, with 9 bases matching TRBD1. The germline V gene encodes CDR1 SGHNT and CDR2 YYREEE (reference sequence). Trimming cost V 3 bases and J 6 bases; bases outside gene matches: 6. There are 14 residues in the CDR3. The CDR3 region is CASSWGGTGHGYTF. CDR3 in DNA: TGTGCCAGCAGCTGGGGGGGGACAGGGCATGGCTACACCTTC.

The chain joins TRBV5-1 to TRBJ2-1, with 8 bases matching TRBD2. CDR3 size: 15 residues. Germline V gene sequence: CDR1 SGHRS, CDR2 YFSETQ. The trim removed 0 bases at V and 8 bases at J, leaving 7 bases unmatched. This CDR3 reads CASSLAGTSVDEQFF. CDR3 DNA: TGCGCCAGCAGCTTGGCCGGGACTAGTGTGGATGAGCAGTTCTTC.

V is TRBV5-6 and J is TRBJ2-7, with D possibly being TRBD2 (6 bases). CDR3 length equals 16 residues. V dropped 3 bases and J dropped 7 bases, with 23 bases sitting between them. Germline V lookup: CDR1 SGHDT, CDR2 YYEEEE. The CDR3 DNA reads TGTGCCAGCAGCTGGTCGGGGTCCGTGCGGGGAGGTGAGCAGTACTTC. Translation gives CASSWSGSVRGGEQYF.

The genes are TRBV12-5 and TRBJ2-1, with 14 bases that match TRBD2. The CDR3 sequence is 17 residues long. Germline-derived CDR1 and CDR2 are LGHNT and FRNRAP. Trimming took 1 base from V and 4 from J; bases not matched to a gene: 3. The CDR3 loop is CASGLGLAGGGYNEQFF. The CDR3 DNA is TGTGCTAGTGGTTTGGGACTAGCGGGAGGGGGATACAATGAGCAGTTCTTC.

The chain couples TRBV29-1 to TRBJ2-7; D is ambiguous. The CDR3 sequence is 12 residues long. V was shortened by 5 bases and J by 3 bases, with 11 bases between the two germline ends. Germline V CDR1 and CDR2: SQVTM, ANQGSEA. Here the CDR3 reads CSVHTFLYEQYF. For the CDR3, the DNA is TGCAGCGTTCACACGTTTCTCTACGAGCAGTACTTC.

The chain combines TRBV7-2 with TRBJ2-7, with TRBD1 identical over 7 bases. The CDR3 is made up of 16 amino acids. Trimming removed 5 bases from V and 5 bases from J; junction bases left unmatched: 15. The V gene's germline CDR1 is SGHTA and CDR2 FQGNSA. The DNA of the CDR3 is TGTGCCAGCAGCACTAGTCCGAGACAGGGTGTGGACGAGCAGTACTTC. It is translated as CASSTSPRQGVDEQYF. The full variable domain, rest sourced from reference TRBV7-2 and TRBJ2-7, is GAGVSQSPSNKVTEKGKDVELRCDPISGHTALYWYRQSLGQGLEFLIYFQGNSAPDKSGLPSDRFSAERTGGSVSTLTIQRTQQEDSAVYLCASSTSPRQGVDEQYFGPGTRLTVT.

The genes are TRBV28 and TRBJ1-4; D is perhaps TRBD1 (6 bases). The germline CDR1 and CDR2 sequences are MDHEN and SYDVKM. Between the trimmed V and J ends, which lost 4 bases and 0 bases, there was a span of 15 bases. This CDR3 is 17 amino acids long. The CDR3 loop is CASSSRIQGTTNEKLFF. The CDR3 nucleotides read TGTGCCAGCAGTTCTCGAATTCAGGGGACAACTAATGAAAAACTGTTTTTT.

The V gene is TRBV6-5, the J gene TRBJ1-2, with TRBD1 matching 10 bases. CDR1 is MNHEY and CDR2 is SVGAGI in the germline V gene. The V segment lost 7 bases and the J segment 8 bases; nucleotides outside the gene matches: 7. CDR3 length: 13 residues. The CDR3 region has the DNA TGTGCCAGCACCCGGGACAGGGGTTCCGGCTACACCTTC. Translating it yields CASTRDRGSGYTF.